This T cell receptor (beta chain) is drawn from a study of blood T cell repertoires in COVID-19. Study-level information: The United States, Italy and Spain were the sources of the acute and convalescent COVID-19 samples.

In the study's own analysis: The authors estimated nucleated cell counts from reference gene primer amplification. Profiling relied on immunoSEQ multiplex PCR, and the TCRdb table lists in-frame clones only, not all of them. V, J and clone size are those of that table, while D and trimming were read from the DNA. The sample holds some 120,000 clones; roughly 90% are singletons and the top ten take roughly 8%. V gave up 9 bases and J gave up 6 bases, with 23 bases separating them. The CDR3 is 15 residues long. CDR1 is MDHEN and CDR2 is SYDVKM in the germline V gene. The sequenced sample consisted of peripheral blood. The chain carries TRBV28 and TRBJ1-2; maybe TRBD1 (6 bases). The clonotype originates from a man aged 50-60 years with acute or convalescent COVID-19. The CDR3: CASHEQRGSLHGYTF. CDR3 nucleotides: TGTGCCAGTCATGAACAAAGGGGGTCCCTCCATGGCTACACCTTC.